This T cell receptor beta chain stems from a study of cytomegalovirus exposure and HLA in healthy donors. Across the whole study: Early on, a data release was issued that held some 91 million unique TCRs from HLA-typed donors. The Caucasian-associated ancestry cluster contained 65% to 85% of the 300 to 450 genotyped donors.

The primer mix had 60 Vbeta and 13 Jbeta primers. Using immunoSEQ multiplex PCR, the repertoire was profiled, and TCRdb retains in-frame clones only, with some absent. Of 100,000 or so clones listed, 74% are singletons. Study findings and constraints: A later analysis showed that HLA-associated TCR beta chains had undergone more clonal expansion than equally common others.

This CDR3 is 13 amino acids long. Germline V gene sequence: CDR1 MNHNS, CDR2 SASEGT. Deletions cut 6 bases from V and 5 bases from J, with 13 bases between. A remark on this clone: Its antigen is not identified.

The genes are TRBV6-1 and TRBJ2-5; TRBD2 might be the D (6 bases). The sequencing input was PBMCs. The origin of this receptor is a human donor in good health. This CDR3 is CASSPIGRETQYF. The CDR3 DNA follows: TGTGCCAGCAGCCCCATAGGGAGGGAGACCCAGTACTTC.